This T cell receptor (beta chain) was identified in a study of shared clonotypes between healthy human individuals. V lost 5 bases and J lost 7, with 8 bases in between. The germline CDR1 and CDR2 sequences are SGHAT and FQNNGV. CDR3 size: 11 residues. Assay used: immunoSEQ multiplex PCR; TCRdb lists only in-frame clones, some missing. Found here are roughly 1 million clones, around 76% of them singletons; the top ten hold 1.4%. This chain links TRBV11-2 with TRBJ2-5, with D tentatively TRBD2 (5 bases). Sequencing was carried out using memory CD4+ T cells sorted from blood. Subset denoted: CD45RA-negative fraction. This TCR was recovered from a man between 18 and 35 years old in good health. The CDR3 nucleotides are TGTGCCAGCAGCCTCGAGGGGACCCAGTACTTC. It encodes CASSLEGTQYF.